These 12 T cell receptor beta chains were sequenced from one sample in a study of post-analysis software for immune sequencing data (dated by TCRdb to between 2015 and 2016). The research as a whole found: Significantly higher frequencies in patients than in controls were found for about five TRBV segments, including TRBV5-6, TRBV5-1 and TRBV20-1.

Libraries came from PCR. The sample was run on an Illumina HiSeq 2500. To reduce PCR and sequencing biases, unique molecular identifiers were incorporated into the TCR beta cDNA libraries. TCRdb trimmed public reads at Q25 via fastp, called clones via MiXCR and kept in-frame beta chains. Every CDR3 protein is listed once, alongside the most common genes and DNA of its rows. The sample yields about 620,000 distinct CDR3 sequences; roughly 47% were counted once. More than 1.5% of the sample is taken by the ten largest. These receptors have no identified antigens. The source material was blood. The source of these receptors is a girl aged 5-17 years with multiple sclerosis.

V gene TRBV12-3 or TRBV12-4 combines with J gene TRBJ2-7, with 7 positions matching TRBD2. V lost 6 bases, J lost 0 bases, and 5 bases stayed unmatched. The CDR3 consists of 14 residues. CDR3 protein: CASSLRDYSYEQYF. CDR3 coding DNA: TGTGCCAGCAGCCTCCGGGACTACTCCTACGAGCAGTACTTC.

This clonotype was seen more than once but under ten times. The V gene is TRBV12-3 or TRBV12-4, the J gene TRBJ2-1, with 10 bases that match TRBD2. Trimming took 2 bases from V and 6 from J; bases not matched to a gene: 10. This CDR3 spans 17 amino acids. CDR3: CASSLPKAGGGCNEQFF. CDR3 coding DNA: TGTGCCAGCAGTTTACCGAAAGCGGGAGGGGGTTGCAATGAGCAGTTCTTC.

This clonotype was observed a handful of times. CDR3 sequence reads: CAISGRRGSNNEQFF. The DNA for the CDR3 is TGTGCCATCAGTGGGCGCAGGGGCTCTAACAATGAGCAGTTCTTC. This chain links TRBV10-3 with TRBJ2-1, with D possibly being TRBD1 (6 bases). Germline lookup yields CDR1 ENHRY and CDR2 SYGVKD. V lost 4 bases and J 5 bases, leaving 15 bases between the germline ends. The CDR3 totals 15 residues.

In its sample, this clonotype was seen a few times. The chain joins TRBV5-1 to TRBJ2-5; 7 positions agree with TRBD1. The J call could be wrong; TRBJ2-7 is a better fit for the DNA end. The CDR3 runs 13 residues. Per the germline V gene, CDR1 is SGHRS and CDR2 is YFSETQ. CDR3 DNA: TGCGCCAGCAGCTTCGGGACAGACCACGAGCAGTACTTC. This encodes CASSFGTDHEQYF.

A few counts support this clonotype. The rearrangement uses TRBV13 and TRBJ2-3, with D uncertain. The CDR3 extends over 13 amino acids. Germline lookup yields CDR1 PRHDT and CDR2 FYEKMQ (reference sequence). V was pared by 1 base and J by 2 bases, with 4 bases between. Here the CDR3 reads CASSLEYTDTQYF. The CDR3 DNA follows: TGTGCCAGCAGCTTAGAATACACAGATACGCAGTATTTT.

The rearrangement joins TRBV10-3 to TRBJ1-1; D gene uncertain. The V and J ends lost 2 bases and 8 bases respectively, with 12 bases between them. Germline lookup yields CDR1 ENHRY and CDR2 SYGVKD. The CDR3 runs 13 residues. The CDR3 reads CAISEGPSSEAFF. The CDR3 DNA follows: TGTGCCATCAGTGAGGGCCCTTCTTCAGAAGCTTTCTTT.

This clonotype was found a few times. The chain's CDR3 is CASSLGGEVDNEQFF. For the CDR3, the DNA is TGTGCCAGCAGCTTAGGAGGGGAAGTAGACAATGAGCAGTTCTTC. The chain uses TRBV11-3 and TRBJ2-1; D is perhaps TRBD1 or TRBD2 (5 bases each). The germline V gene encodes CDR1 SGHNT and CDR2 YENEEA. V was clipped by 1 base and J by 5 bases, with 12 bases between them. The CDR3 consists of 15 residues. Full variable domain (remainder filled in from reference TRBV11-3 and TRBJ2-1): EAGVVQSPRYKIIEKKQPVAFWCNPISGHNTLYWYLQNLGQGPELLIRYENEEAVDDSQLPKDRFSAERLKGVDSTLKIQPAELGDSAVYLCASSLGGEVDNEQFFGPGTRLTVL.

This CDR3 is CSARRLGQTNYGYTF. CDR3 nucleotide sequence: TGCAGTGCTAGGAGGTTGGGACAAACTAACTATGGCTACACCTTC. The V call is TRBV20-1, the J call TRBJ1-2, with D tentatively TRBD1 (6 bases). This CDR3 is built from 15 residues. V was trimmed by 3 bases and J by 0 bases, leaving 14 bases between them. Germline V lookup: CDR1 DFQATT, CDR2 SNEGSKA (reference sequence).

The V gene is TRBV7-2, the J gene TRBJ2-3, with D possibly TRBD1 on 6 matching bases. CDR3 size: 17 residues. V shed 1 base and J shed 0 bases, with 14 bases lying between them. Germline lookup yields CDR1 SGHTA and CDR2 FQGNSA. The CDR3 bases are TGTGCCAGCAGCTTAGGAGGGGGACCTCTGAGCACAGATACGCAGTATTTT. Its protein product is CASSLGGGPLSTDTQYF.

The chain employs TRBV7-9 and TRBJ2-5; D remains unclear. This CDR3 region has 19 residues. V shed 0 bases and J shed 2 bases, with 22 bases lying between them. Germline V gene sequence: CDR1 SEHNR, CDR2 FQNEAQ (reference sequence). The CDR3 bases are TGTGCCAGCAGCTTAGCCAGAAGAGGCTGGGAAAGGGTACAAGAGACCCAGTACTTC. Translated, it gives CASSLARRGWERVQETQYF.

This clonotype was counted only a few times. The chain is built from TRBV20-1 and TRBJ2-5, with D possibly being TRBD1 (6 bases). The CDR3 has 14 amino acids. The V gene lost 4 bases and the J gene lost 2 bases, with 14 bases spanning the gap. Per germline, CDR1 DFQATT and CDR2 SNEGSKA (reference sequence). CDR3 coding DNA: TGCAGTGCTACCGGGACAAGCCGTCAAGAGACCCAGTACTTC. Protein product: CSATGTSRQETQYF.

This chain uses TRBV25-1 with TRBJ1-1, with D possibly matching TRBD1 (6 bases). Per the germline V gene, CDR1 is MGHDK and CDR2 is SYGVNS. The CDR3 extends over 15 amino acids. V lost 4 bases, J lost 0 bases, and 12 bases lay in between. The CDR3 loop reads CASSGQGPMNTEAFF. DNA for the CDR3: TGTGCCAGCAGTGGGCAGGGGCCCATGAACACTGAAGCTTTCTTT.